These T cell receptor beta chains were read from a single sample in a study of blood T cell repertoires in COVID-19. Only in-frame clones appear in the TCRdb table, and some are missing; sequencing was by immunoSEQ multiplex PCR. Of more than 200,000 clones in the sample, approximately 80% were seen once. The sequenced material came from PBMCs or T cells enriched from blood (not recorded which). These receptor sequences come from a man younger than 45 with acute COVID-19. Each CDR3 is given without its conserved first and last residue. The order of the fields is CDR3 protein, V gene, J gene.

cdr3_aa: ATGTSAFGYNEQF
v_call: TRBV6-5
j_call: TRBJ2-1

cdr3_aa: ATVGTGDGYT
v_call: TRBV28
j_call: TRBJ1-2

cdr3_aa: ASSWASGGGEQY
v_call: TRBV9
j_call: TRBJ2-7

cdr3_aa: ASSQSGGPSEQF
v_call: TRBV14
j_call: TRBJ2-1

cdr3_aa: ASSLFAPTSTIAGSTDTQY
v_call: TRBV28
j_call: TRBJ2-3

cdr3_aa: ASRSIMKRGLYEQY
v_call: TRBV12-2
j_call: TRBJ2-7

cdr3_aa: SASLGGNQPQH
v_call: TRBV20-1
j_call: TRBJ1-5

cdr3_aa: ASKGGDSGYT
v_call: TRBV6-5
j_call: TRBJ1-2

cdr3_aa: ASSYEWTGGDGYT
v_call: TRBV6-5
j_call: TRBJ1-2

cdr3_aa: ASSYNRGSTEAF
v_call: TRBV3-1/TRBV3-2
j_call: TRBJ1-1

cdr3_aa: ASSPSSGRHNEQF
v_call: TRBV7-3
j_call: TRBJ2-1

cdr3_aa: ASGPGESQH
v_call: TRBV12-5
j_call: TRBJ1-5

cdr3_aa: ASSFSSGGATEQF
v_call: TRBV7-2
j_call: TRBJ2-1

cdr3_aa: ASGTGVRTDTQY
v_call: TRBV5-5
j_call: TRBJ2-3

cdr3_aa: ASSSGQGAHEQY
v_call: TRBV7-9
j_call: TRBJ2-7

cdr3_aa: ASRTSRGGHEQY
v_call: TRBV6-5
j_call: TRBJ2-7

cdr3_aa: ASSASGTAYSPLH
v_call: TRBV9
j_call: TRBJ1-6

cdr3_aa: ASSLLAGEETQY
v_call: TRBV7-3
j_call: TRBJ2-5

cdr3_aa: ASSLGGAEAYEQY
v_call: TRBV5-1
j_call: TRBJ2-7

cdr3_aa: ASSFPGQGNRDEQY
v_call: TRBV2
j_call: TRBJ2-7

cdr3_aa: ASSAYRQANEKLF
v_call: TRBV2
j_call: TRBJ1-4

cdr3_aa: ASSFLAGAYNEQF
v_call: TRBV5-4
j_call: TRBJ2-1

cdr3_aa: ASSLEGAWGTEAF
v_call: TRBV27
j_call: TRBJ1-1

cdr3_aa: ASSRTGGTEAF
v_call: TRBV25-1
j_call: TRBJ1-1

cdr3_aa: ASSQEGTGVQPQH
v_call: TRBV4-1
j_call: TRBJ1-5

cdr3_aa: ASSELAGGRTKNIQY
v_call: TRBV6-1
j_call: TRBJ2-4

cdr3_aa: ASSLRAGGPPWKETQY
v_call: TRBV5-5
j_call: TRBJ2-5